This TCR beta chain came from a study of blood T cell repertoires in COVID-19 (TCRdb year 2020). Background for the entire study: Samples covering the acute and convalescent phases of COVID-19 were provided by collaborators in the United States, Italy and Spain. A freely available public database, intended as a resource for researchers studying the immune response to SARS-CoV-2, is where the repertoires were released. Where available, HLA class I and class II types were taken from metadata supplied by the sample provider and were not determined by assay-based typing. The samples were drawn from two sources: the first 160 participants of the ongoing ImmuneRACE study, and 1,254 subjects contributed by 6 global collaborators. Sample metadata almost always included a de-identified subject ID, COVID-19 status, age in years and sex. Deeply sampled blood TCRbeta repertoires from subjects exposed to, actively infected with, or recovered from COVID-19 were included in the dataset. The prospective study material was composed of cDNA or gDNA derived from T cells, B-cell-depleted T cells, or PBMCs. Summary of the overall study and its limitations: The amount of clinical and demographic metadata varied by source and participant and was provided uncurated.

Measured from the cysteine to the phenylalanine, the CDR3 is 14 residues long. Of all the DNA, just the CDR3 is kept, 42 bases in frame from base 1. From V the trimming removes 5 bases and from J it removes 2 bases, while the gene matches leave 2 bases of the junction unaccounted for. Via the germline V gene, CDR1 is ENHRY and CDR2 SYGVKD. On this clone itself: Its antigen remains undetermined. No per-base quality is available; no much larger clone lies one base away.

Collaborating institutions collected whole blood in K2EDTA tubes following their own protocols. For TCRbeta analysis, collaborators shipped samples as frozen whole blood, isolated PBMCs, or DNA extracted from either of those sample types. The immunoSEQ Assay, a bias-controlled multiplex PCR, was used to amplify TCRbeta CDR3 regions from genomic DNA. On the study's bioinformatics: Within the assay, amplification of reference gene primers was used to estimate how many nucleated cells each sample contained. To quantify the absolute abundance of each unique TCRbeta CDR3 rearrangement, sequence reads were collapsed and filtered. For each sample, productive Simpson clonality was calculated as the square root of Simpson's diversity index over productive rearrangements. The table comes from immuneACCESS by way of TCRdb, which keeps in-frame sequences with V and J called. Part of the clones is missing from these tables; in studies checked, under half for an unresolved V gene and the rest for unknown reasons. The DNA gave D and trimming, while V, J and clone size come from that table. This sample gives some 250,000 clones in total; around 84% of them show up just once. The ten largest clones add up to around 4.2% of the sample.

This TCR came from a man aged 55 to 70 with acute or convalescent COVID-19. The sequencing input was peripheral blood. The chain uses TRBV10-3 and TRBJ2-5; TRBD1 lines up with 10 middle nucleotides. The CDR3: CAISLDRGQETQYF. The nucleotide sequence reads TGTGCCATCAGTTTGGACAGGGGGCAAGAGACCCAGTACTTC.